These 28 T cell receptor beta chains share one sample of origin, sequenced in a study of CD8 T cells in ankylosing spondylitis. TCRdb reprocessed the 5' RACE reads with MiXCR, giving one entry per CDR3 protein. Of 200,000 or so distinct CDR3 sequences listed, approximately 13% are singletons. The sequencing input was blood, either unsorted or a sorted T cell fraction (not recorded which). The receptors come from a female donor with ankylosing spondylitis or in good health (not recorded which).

CDR3 nucleotides: TGCGCCAGCAGCCAAGGCTCTAGCTCCTACAATGAGCAGTTCTTC. Translation gives CASSQGSSSYNEQFF. The J gene is TRBJ2-1, the V gene TRBV4-3; D is unresolved. V lost 1 base to trimming and J lost 0 bases, with 7 bases between them. The germline V gene has CDR1 LGHNA and CDR2 YSLEER. The CDR3 length is 15 residues.

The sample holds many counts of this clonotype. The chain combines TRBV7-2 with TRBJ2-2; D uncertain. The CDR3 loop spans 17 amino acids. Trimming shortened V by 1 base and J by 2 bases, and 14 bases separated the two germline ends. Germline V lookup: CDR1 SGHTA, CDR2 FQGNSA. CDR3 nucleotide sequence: TGTGCCAGCAGCTTAGTTCCAGGTGGCCTTAACACCGGGGAGCTGTTTTTT. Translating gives CASSLVPGGLNTGELFF. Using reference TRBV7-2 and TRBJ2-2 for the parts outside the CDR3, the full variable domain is GAGVSQSPSNKVTEKGKDVELRCDPISGHTALYWYRQSLGQGLEFLIYFQGNSAPDKSGLPSDRFSAERTGGSVSTLTIQRTQQEDSAVYLCASSLVPGGLNTGELFFGEGSRLTVL.

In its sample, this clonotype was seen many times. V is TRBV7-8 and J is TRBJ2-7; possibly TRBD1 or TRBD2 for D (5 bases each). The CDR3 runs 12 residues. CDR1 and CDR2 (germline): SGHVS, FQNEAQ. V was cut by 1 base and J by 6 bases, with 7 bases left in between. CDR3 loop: CASSLGGREQYF. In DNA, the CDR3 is TGTGCCAGCAGCTTAGGGGGACGCGAGCAGTACTTC. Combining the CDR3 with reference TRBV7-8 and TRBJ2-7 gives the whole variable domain GAGVSQSPRYKVAKRGQDVALRCDPISGHVSLFWYQQALGQGPEFLTYFQNEAQLDKSGLPSDRFFAERPEGSVSTLKIQRTQQEDSAVYLCASSLGGREQYFGPGTRLTVT.

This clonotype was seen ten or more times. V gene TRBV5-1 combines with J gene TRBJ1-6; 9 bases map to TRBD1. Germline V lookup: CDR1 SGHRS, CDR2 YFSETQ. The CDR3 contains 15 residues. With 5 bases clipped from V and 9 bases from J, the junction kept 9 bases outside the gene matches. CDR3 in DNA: TGCGCCAGCAGGATACAACAGGGGGCAGGTTCACCCCTCCACTTT. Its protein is CASRIQQGAGSPLHF.

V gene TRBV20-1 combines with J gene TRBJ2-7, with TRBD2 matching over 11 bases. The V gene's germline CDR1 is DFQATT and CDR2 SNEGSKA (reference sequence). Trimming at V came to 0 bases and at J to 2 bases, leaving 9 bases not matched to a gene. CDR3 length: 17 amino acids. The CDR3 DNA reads TGCAGTGCTAGAGATTGGGGTCGACTAGCGGGGACCTACGAGCAGTACTTC. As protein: CSARDWGRLAGTYEQYF.

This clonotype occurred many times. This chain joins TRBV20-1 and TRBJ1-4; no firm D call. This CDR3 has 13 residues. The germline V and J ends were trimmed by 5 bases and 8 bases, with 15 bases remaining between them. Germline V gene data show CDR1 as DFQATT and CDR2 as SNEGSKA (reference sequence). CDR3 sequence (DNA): TGCAGTGCTCTAGAGATAACGTGGGAAAAACTGTTTTTT. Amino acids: CSALEITWEKLFF.

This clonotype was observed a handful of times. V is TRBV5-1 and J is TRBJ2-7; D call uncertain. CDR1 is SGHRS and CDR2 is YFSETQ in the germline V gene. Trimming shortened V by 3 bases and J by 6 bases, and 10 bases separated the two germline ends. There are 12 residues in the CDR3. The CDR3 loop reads CASSSQLGEQYF. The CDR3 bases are TGCGCCAGCAGCTCCCAGTTGGGCGAGCAGTACTTC.

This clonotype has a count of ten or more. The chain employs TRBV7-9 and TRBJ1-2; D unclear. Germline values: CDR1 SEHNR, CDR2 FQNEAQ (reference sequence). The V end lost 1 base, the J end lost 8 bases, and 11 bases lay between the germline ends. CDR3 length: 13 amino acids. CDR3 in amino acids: CASSLEPPGGYTF. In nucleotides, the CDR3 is TGTGCCAGCAGCTTAGAACCCCCGGGCGGCTACACCTTC.

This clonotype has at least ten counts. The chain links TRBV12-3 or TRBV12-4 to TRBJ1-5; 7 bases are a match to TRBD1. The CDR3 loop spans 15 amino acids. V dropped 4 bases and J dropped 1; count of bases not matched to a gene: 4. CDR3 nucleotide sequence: TGTGCCAGCAGTTCCCAGGGACAGAGCAATCAGCCCCAGCATTTT. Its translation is CASSSQGQSNQPQHF.

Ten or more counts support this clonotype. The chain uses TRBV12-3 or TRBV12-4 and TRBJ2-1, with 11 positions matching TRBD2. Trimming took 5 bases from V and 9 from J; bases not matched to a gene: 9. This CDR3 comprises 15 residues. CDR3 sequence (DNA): TGTGCCAGCAGTATGACTAGCGGGATTGGTGCTGAGCAGTTCTTC. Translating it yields CASSMTSGIGAEQFF.

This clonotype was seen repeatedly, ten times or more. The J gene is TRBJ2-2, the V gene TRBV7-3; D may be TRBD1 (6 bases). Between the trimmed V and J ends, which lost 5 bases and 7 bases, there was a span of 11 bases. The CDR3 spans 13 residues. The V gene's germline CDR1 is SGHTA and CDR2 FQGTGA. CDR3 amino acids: CASSLLGGGELFF. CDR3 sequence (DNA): TGTGCCAGCAGCCTTTTAGGGGGCGGGGAGCTGTTTTTT. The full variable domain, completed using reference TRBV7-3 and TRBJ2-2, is GAGVSQTPSNKVTEKGKYVELRCDPISGHTALYWYRQSLGQGPEFLIYFQGTGAADDSGLPNDRFFAVRPEGSVSTLKIQRTERGDSAVYLCASSLLGGGELFFGEGSRLTVL.

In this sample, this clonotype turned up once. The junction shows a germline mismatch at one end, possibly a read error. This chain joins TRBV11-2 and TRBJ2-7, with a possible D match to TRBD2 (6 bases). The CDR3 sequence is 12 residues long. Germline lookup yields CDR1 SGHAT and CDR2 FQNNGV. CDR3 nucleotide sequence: TGTGCCAGCAGCCGGGGGACCTACGAGCAGCACTTC. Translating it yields CASSRGTYEQHF.

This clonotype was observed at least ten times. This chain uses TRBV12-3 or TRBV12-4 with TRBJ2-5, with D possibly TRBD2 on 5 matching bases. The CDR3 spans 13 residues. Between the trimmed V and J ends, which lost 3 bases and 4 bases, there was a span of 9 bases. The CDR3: CASSLGEAETQYF. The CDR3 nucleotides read TGTGCCAGCAGTTTGGGAGAAGCAGAGACCCAGTACTTC.

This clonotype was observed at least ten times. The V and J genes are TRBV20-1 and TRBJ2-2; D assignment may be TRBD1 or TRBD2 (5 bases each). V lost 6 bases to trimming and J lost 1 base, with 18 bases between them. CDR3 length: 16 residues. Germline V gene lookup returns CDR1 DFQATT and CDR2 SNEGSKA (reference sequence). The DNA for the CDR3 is TGCAGTGCCACCTTTTGGGGGAGTAGGAACACCGGGGAGCTGTTTTTT. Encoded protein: CSATFWGSRNTGELFF.

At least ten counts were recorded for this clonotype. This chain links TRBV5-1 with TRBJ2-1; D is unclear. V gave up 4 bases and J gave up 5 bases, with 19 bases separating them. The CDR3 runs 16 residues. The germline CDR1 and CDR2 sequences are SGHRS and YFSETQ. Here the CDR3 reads CASSNQPDGGHNEQFF. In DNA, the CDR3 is TGCGCCAGCAGCAACCAGCCCGATGGCGGACACAATGAGCAGTTCTTC.

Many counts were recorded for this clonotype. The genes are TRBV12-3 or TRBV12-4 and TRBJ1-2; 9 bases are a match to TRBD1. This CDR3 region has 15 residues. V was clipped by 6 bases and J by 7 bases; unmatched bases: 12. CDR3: CASSPGTGSYAGYTF. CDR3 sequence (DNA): TGTGCCAGCAGCCCCGGGACAGGGAGTTACGCTGGCTACACCTTC.

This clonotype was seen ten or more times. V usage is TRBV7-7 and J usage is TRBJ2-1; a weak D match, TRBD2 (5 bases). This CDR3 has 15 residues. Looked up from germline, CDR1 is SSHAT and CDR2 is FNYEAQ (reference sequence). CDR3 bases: TGTGCTAGTGCGAAGACCCCGGGGAGCCGGGGTGAGCAGTTCTTC. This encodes CASAKTPGSRGEQFF.

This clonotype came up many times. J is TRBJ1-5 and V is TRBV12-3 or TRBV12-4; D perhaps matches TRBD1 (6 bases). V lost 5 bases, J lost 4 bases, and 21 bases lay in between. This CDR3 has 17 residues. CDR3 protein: CASSPPRDKSWNQPQHF. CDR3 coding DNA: TGTGCCAGCAGTCCCCCGCGGGACAAGTCCTGGAATCAGCCCCAGCATTTT.

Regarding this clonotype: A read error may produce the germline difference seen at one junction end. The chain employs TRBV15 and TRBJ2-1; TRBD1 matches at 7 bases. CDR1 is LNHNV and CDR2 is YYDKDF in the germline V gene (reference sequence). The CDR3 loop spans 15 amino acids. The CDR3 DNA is TGTGTCACCAGCTTTCGACAGGGTGGTAGCGATGAGCAGTTCTTC. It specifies CVTSFRQGGSDEQFF. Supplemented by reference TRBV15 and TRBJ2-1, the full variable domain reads DAMVIQNPRYQVTQFGKPVTLSCSQTLNHNVMYWYQQKSSQAPKLLFHYYDKDFNNEADTPDNFQSRRPNTSFCFLDIRSPGLGDTAMYLCVTSFRQGGSDEQFFGPGTRLTVL.

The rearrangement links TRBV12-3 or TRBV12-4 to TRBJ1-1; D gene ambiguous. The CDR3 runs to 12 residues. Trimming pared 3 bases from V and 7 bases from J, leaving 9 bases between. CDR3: CASSFQAGEAFF. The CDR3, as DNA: TGTGCCAGCAGTTTTCAGGCGGGTGAAGCTTTCTTT.

The CDR3 loop reads CATSSRLAAGTDTQYF. Written as DNA, the CDR3 is TGTGCCACCAGCAGCCGACTAGCGGCGGGGACAGATACGCAGTATTTT. This chain joins TRBV15 and TRBJ2-3; TRBD2 aligns across 9 bases. V was clipped by 3 bases and J by 3 bases; unmatched bases: 7. CDR3 size: 16 residues. Germline V CDR1 and CDR2: LNHNV, YYDKDF (reference sequence).

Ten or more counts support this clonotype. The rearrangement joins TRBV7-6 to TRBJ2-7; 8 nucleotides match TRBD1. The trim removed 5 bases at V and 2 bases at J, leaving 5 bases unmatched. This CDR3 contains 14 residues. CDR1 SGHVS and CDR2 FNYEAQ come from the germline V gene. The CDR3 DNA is TGTGCCAGCAGCCCGGGGACAGGTCCCTACGAGCAGTACTTC. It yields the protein CASSPGTGPYEQYF. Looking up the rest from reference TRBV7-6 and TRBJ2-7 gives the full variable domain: GAGVSQSPRYKVTKRGQDVALRCDPISGHVSLYWYRQALGQGPEFLTYFNYEAQQDKSGLPNDRFSAERPEGSISTLTIQRTEQRDSAMYRCASSPGTGPYEQYFGPGTRLTVT.

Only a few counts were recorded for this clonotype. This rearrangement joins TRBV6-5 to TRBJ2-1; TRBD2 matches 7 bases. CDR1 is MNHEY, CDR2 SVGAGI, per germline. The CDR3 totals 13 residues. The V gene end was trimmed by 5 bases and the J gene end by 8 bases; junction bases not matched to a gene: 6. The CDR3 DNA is TGTGCCAGCAGTAACCGGGGAGGGTATGAGCAGTTCTTC. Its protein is CASSNRGGYEQFF.

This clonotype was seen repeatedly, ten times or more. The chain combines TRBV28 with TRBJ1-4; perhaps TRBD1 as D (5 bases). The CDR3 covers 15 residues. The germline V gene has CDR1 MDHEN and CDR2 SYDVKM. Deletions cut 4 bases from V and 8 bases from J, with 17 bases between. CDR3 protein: CASSSLDRLGEKLFF. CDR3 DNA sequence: TGTGCCAGCAGTTCCCTCGACAGACTGGGCGAAAAACTGTTTTTT.

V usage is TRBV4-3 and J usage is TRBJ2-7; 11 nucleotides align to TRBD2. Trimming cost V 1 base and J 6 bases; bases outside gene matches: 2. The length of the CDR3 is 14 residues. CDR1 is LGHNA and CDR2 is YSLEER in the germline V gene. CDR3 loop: CASSQVTSGSEQYF. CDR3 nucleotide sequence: TGCGCCAGCAGCCAAGTTACTAGCGGGAGCGAGCAGTACTTC.

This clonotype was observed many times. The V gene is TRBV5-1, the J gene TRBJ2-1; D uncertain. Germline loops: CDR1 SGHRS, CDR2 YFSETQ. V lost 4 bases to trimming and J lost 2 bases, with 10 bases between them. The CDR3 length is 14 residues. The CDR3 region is CASSTSEPYNEQFF. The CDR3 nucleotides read TGCGCCAGCAGCACCTCCGAACCCTACAATGAGCAGTTCTTC.

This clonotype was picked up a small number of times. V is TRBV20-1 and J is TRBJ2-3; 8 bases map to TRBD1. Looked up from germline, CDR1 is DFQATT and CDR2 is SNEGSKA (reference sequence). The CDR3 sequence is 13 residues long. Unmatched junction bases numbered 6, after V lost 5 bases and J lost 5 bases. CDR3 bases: TGCAGTGCTGAGCAGGGGGCAGAAGATACGCAGTATTTT. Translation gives CSAEQGAEDTQYF.

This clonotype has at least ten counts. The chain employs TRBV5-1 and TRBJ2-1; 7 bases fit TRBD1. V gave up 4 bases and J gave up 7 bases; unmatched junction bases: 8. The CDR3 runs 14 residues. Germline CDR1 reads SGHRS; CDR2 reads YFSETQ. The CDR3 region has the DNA TGCGCCAGCAGCCCCGGGACAGCAGGAAATGAGCAGTTCTTC. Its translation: CASSPGTAGNEQFF.